This T cell receptor (beta chain) was recorded in a study of control samples from healthy donors and cancer patients. The data were produced by immunoSEQ multiplex PCR, yet TCRdb's version contains in-frame clones alone and is incomplete. The profile covers roughly 40,000 clones, with 92% appearing a single time and approximately 3.9% taken by the ten largest. This CDR3 is 12 amino acids long. V dropped 3 bases and J dropped 5 bases, with 8 bases sitting between them. CDR1 is MDHEN and CDR2 is SYDVKM in the germline V gene. Sequenced input: blood. V and J are TRBV28 and TRBJ2-7; D remains ambiguous. The clonotype was recovered from a woman aged 45 to 65 in good health. Here the CDR3 reads CASSFRPDEQYF. The CDR3, as DNA: TGTGCCAGCAGTTTTCGTCCCGACGAGCAGTACTTC.